The rows below give T cell receptor beta chains drawn from one sample of a study of cytomegalovirus exposure and HLA in healthy donors. Assay: immunoSEQ multiplex PCR; the TCRdb copy retains only in-frame clones and omits some. Of 150,000 to 200,000 clones listed, around 62% are singletons. Sequencing was done on a sample of PBMCs. These receptors originate from a man aged 40-55 years in good health and CMV-seronegative. Both conserved end residues are part of each CDR3. The D gene is left open where the match is weak. Clone size, where shown, is once, few, many, or a class for clones that have expanded.

D: TRBD2
size: .
length: 15
J: TRBJ2-5
V: TRBV2
CDR3: CASRGSGRVQETQYF
DNA: TGTGCCAGCAGGGGTAGCGGGAGAGTCCAAGAGACCCAGTACTTC

D: TRBD1
size: .
length: 15
J: TRBJ2-1
V: TRBV6-6
CDR3: CASSYSGQGVDEQFF
DNA: TGTGCCAGCAGTTACTCGGGACAGGGTGTGGATGAGCAGTTCTTC

D: TRBD1
size: .
length: 14
J: TRBJ1-6
V: TRBV28
CDR3: CASSEGAKNSPLHF
DNA: TGTGCCAGCAGTGAGGGGGCTAAGAATTCACCCCTCCACTTT

D: TRBD1
size: .
length: 14
J: TRBJ1-4
V: TRBV5-4
CDR3: CASSPTGADEKLFF
DNA: TGTGCCAGCAGCCCGACAGGGGCGGATGAAAAACTGTTTTTT

D: TRBD2
size: .
length: 14
J: TRBJ2-1
V: TRBV2
CDR3: CASITTSSDNEQFF
DNA: TGTGCCAGCATCACGACTAGCAGCGACAATGAGCAGTTCTTC

D: TRBD2
size: once
length: 15
J: TRBJ2-1
V: TRBV28
CDR3: CASSAFKAGGNEQFF
DNA: TGTGCCAGCAGTGCCTTTAAAGCGGGGGGCAATGAGCAGTTCTTC

D: .
size: .
length: 15
J: TRBJ2-1
V: TRBV7-2
CDR3: CASSPQSGSYNEQFF
DNA: TGTGCCAGCAGCCCCCAGAGCGGGTCCTACAATGAGCAGTTCTTC

D: .
size: .
length: 13
J: TRBJ2-7
V: TRBV27
CDR3: CASSLSGRHEQYF
DNA: TGCGCCAGCAGTTTATCGGGGCGCCACGAGCAGTACTTC

D: .
size: .
length: 14
J: TRBJ2-1
V: TRBV27
CDR3: CASKAKAAYNEQFF
DNA: TGTGCCAGCAAAGCTAAGGCGGCCTACAATGAGCAGTTCTTC

D: TRBD1
size: few
length: 15
J: TRBJ1-4
V: TRBV15
CDR3: CATSRADREVEKLFF
DNA: TGTGCCACCAGCAGAGCCGACAGGGAGGTCGAAAAACTGTTTTTT

D: TRBD2
size: .
length: 15
J: TRBJ2-3
V: TRBV7-2
CDR3: CASRSPGLATDTQYF
DNA: TGTGCCAGCAGATCCCCGGGACTAGCCACAGATACGCAGTATTTT

D: .
size: once
length: 12
J: TRBJ2-1
V: TRBV2
CDR3: CASRLDGGEQFF
DNA: TGTGCCAGTCGACTAGATGGGGGTGAGCAGTTCTTC

D: TRBD1
size: .
length: 14
J: TRBJ2-1
V: TRBV5-4
CDR3: CASSRPTGGNEQFF
DNA: TGTGCCAGCAGCCGGCCGACAGGGGGCAATGAGCAGTTCTTC

D: TRBD2
size: .
length: 15
J: TRBJ2-5
V: TRBV5-1
CDR3: CASSMTTSGAETQYF
DNA: TGCGCCAGCAGCATGACGACTAGCGGGGCGGAGACCCAGTACTTC

D: TRBD2
size: .
length: 15
J: TRBJ2-7
V: TRBV4-1
CDR3: CASSRSLAGSYEQYF
DNA: TGCGCCAGCAGTCGCTCCTTAGCGGGATCCTACGAGCAGTACTTC

D: TRBD1
size: few
length: 15
J: TRBJ2-7
V: TRBV29-1
CDR3: CSARNRGQGPYEQYF
DNA: TGCAGCGCCCGGAACAGGGGACAGGGTCCCTACGAGCAGTACTTC

D: TRBD2
size: few
length: 15
J: TRBJ2-7
V: TRBV2
CDR3: CASRRGLGALYEQYF
DNA: TGTGCCAGCAGGAGGGGACTAGGGGCGCTCTACGAGCAGTACTTC

D: TRBD1
size: .
length: 14
J: TRBJ2-7
V: TRBV2
CDR3: CASSAGQGTDEQYF
DNA: TGTGCCAGCAGTGCGGGACAGGGGACCGACGAGCAGTACTTC

D: TRBD1
size: .
length: 13
J: TRBJ1-2
V: TRBV4-1
CDR3: CASSPQGARGYTF
DNA: TGCGCCAGCAGCCCACAGGGGGCACGGGGCTACACCTTC

D: TRBD1
size: .
length: 15
J: TRBJ2-7
V: TRBV6-5
CDR3: CASSYAMTGVDEQYF
DNA: TGTGCCAGCAGTTACGCGATGACAGGGGTCGACGAGCAGTACTTC

D: .
size: .
length: 13
J: TRBJ1-6
V: TRBV10-1
CDR3: CASRAGVDSPLHF
DNA: TGCGCCAGCAGGGCAGGGGTCGATTCACCCCTCCACTTT

D: .
size: .
length: 14
J: TRBJ2-2
V: TRBV5-1
CDR3: CASSLARGTGELFF
DNA: TGCGCCAGCAGCTTGGCAAGAGGCACCGGGGAGCTGTTTTTT

D: TRBD2
size: few
length: 18
J: TRBJ2-1
V: TRBV5-1
CDR3: CASSLKRGEIGRVNEQFF
DNA: TGCGCCAGCAGCTTGAAGAGGGGGGAAATCGGGAGGGTCAATGAGCAGTTCTTC

D: .
size: .
length: 13
J: TRBJ1-1
V: TRBV7-6
CDR3: CASSRSNRDEAFF
DNA: TGTGCCAGCAGCCGTAGTAACCGAGATGAAGCTTTCTTT

D: TRBD1
size: .
length: 14
J: TRBJ2-1
V: TRBV7-2
CDR3: CASSTGTGGPGEFF
DNA: TGTGCCAGCAGCACCGGGACAGGGGGCCCGGGGGAGTTCTTC

D: TRBD2
size: .
length: 15
J: TRBJ2-1
V: TRBV5-1
CDR3: CASSFSSGSYNEQFF
DNA: TGCGCCAGCAGCTTTTCTAGCGGGAGCTACAATGAGCAGTTCTTC

D: .
size: .
length: 14
J: TRBJ1-5
V: TRBV15
CDR3: CATKGGNSNQPQHF
DNA: TGTGCCACCAAGGGAGGGAATAGCAATCAGCCCCAGCATTTT

D: TRBD1
size: few
length: 18
J: TRBJ2-1
V: TRBV25-1
CDR3: CASSERGIRQGKYNEQFF
DNA: TGTGCCAGCAGTGAGAGGGGGATTAGACAGGGCAAATACAATGAGCAGTTCTTC

D: TRBD1
size: .
length: 16
J: TRBJ2-7
V: TRBV5-1
CDR3: CASSFYRTGNPYEQYF
DNA: TGCGCCAGCAGCTTTTATCGGACAGGGAACCCCTACGAGCAGTACTTC

D: TRBD2
size: .
length: 15
J: TRBJ2-5
V: TRBV6-5
CDR3: CASSYTTGGRETQYF
DNA: TGTGCCAGCAGTTACACAACGGGGGGGCGGGAGACCCAGTACTTC

D: .
size: .
length: 15
J: TRBJ2-7
V: TRBV27
CDR3: CASSRQAESSYEQYF
DNA: TGTGCCAGCAGTAGACAGGCCGAAAGCTCCTACGAGCAGTACTTC

D: TRBD1
size: many
length: 11
J: TRBJ1-3
V: TRBV29-1
CDR3: CSVGQGASIYF
DNA: TGCAGCGTTGGACAGGGGGCATCCATATATTTT

D: TRBD1
size: few
length: 15
J: TRBJ2-7
V: TRBV5-1
CDR3: CASSLNRGSSYEQYF
DNA: TGCGCCAGCAGCTTGAACAGGGGAAGCTCCTACGAGCAGTACTTC

D: TRBD1
size: .
length: 16
J: TRBJ2-7
V: TRBV12-5
CDR3: CASGLTRAGGFYEQYF
DNA: TGTGCTAGTGGCCTGACCCGGGCAGGGGGCTTCTACGAGCAGTACTTC

D: .
size: .
length: 14
J: TRBJ2-7
V: TRBV6-6
CDR3: CASSYGRGSYEQYF
DNA: TGTGCCAGCAGTTACGGGCGGGGTTCCTACGAGCAGTACTTC

D: TRBD2
size: .
length: 15
J: TRBJ2-3
V: TRBV5-6
CDR3: CASSLLAGGRDTQYF
DNA: TGTGCCAGCAGCCTGCTAGCGGGAGGGCGAGATACGCAGTATTTT

D: .
size: few
length: 15
J: TRBJ1-4
V: TRBV6-6
CDR3: CASSSEGATNEKLFF
DNA: TGTGCCAGCAGTTCGGAAGGGGCAACTAATGAAAAACTGTTTTTT

D: TRBD2
size: few
length: 15
J: TRBJ2-1
V: TRBV2
CDR3: CASSVGLAGANEQFF
DNA: TGTGCCAGCAGTGTGGGACTAGCGGGGGCGAATGAGCAGTTCTTC

D: .
size: .
length: 11
J: TRBJ2-3
V: TRBV11-3
CDR3: CASSGGDTQYF
DNA: TGTGCCAGCAGCGGGGGGGATACGCAGTATTTT

D: TRBD2
size: .
length: 13
J: TRBJ2-1
V: TRBV7-9
CDR3: CSSSHGLAAEQFF
DNA: TGTTCCAGCAGCCATGGACTAGCTGCTGAGCAGTTCTTC

D: .
size: .
length: 12
J: TRBJ1-5
V: TRBV2
CDR3: CASSRGFQPQHF
DNA: TGTGCCAGCAGTAGGGGGTTTCAGCCCCAGCATTTT

D: .
size: once
length: 10
J: TRBJ1-2
V: TRBV6-4
CDR3: CAGGREGYTF
DNA: TGTGCCGGGGGGAGGGAAGGCTACACCTTC

D: .
size: .
length: 16
J: TRBJ1-5
V: TRBV27
CDR3: CASRFWGRGGNQPQHF
DNA: TGTGCCAGCAGGTTTTGGGGCAGGGGAGGCAATCAGCCCCAGCATTTT

D: TRBD1
size: few
length: 14
J: TRBJ2-7
V: TRBV14
CDR3: CASSRQGFLGEQYF
DNA: TGTGCCAGCAGCCGACAGGGTTTCCTGGGCGAGCAGTACTTC

D: .
size: .
length: 13
J: TRBJ1-1
V: TRBV7-2
CDR3: CASSLGGKAEAFF
DNA: TGTGCCAGCAGCTTAGGAGGGAAGGCTGAAGCTTTCTTT

D: TRBD2
size: .
length: 17
J: TRBJ2-3
V: TRBV5-6
CDR3: CASSLVPPAGGTDTQYF
DNA: TGTGCCAGCAGCTTGGTCCCCCCAGCGGGAGGAACAGATACGCAGTATTTT

D: .
size: .
length: 15
J: TRBJ1-5
V: TRBV5-4
CDR3: CASSLGSGFNQPQHF
DNA: TGTGCCAGCAGCTTGGGCTCGGGTTTCAATCAGCCCCAGCATTTT

D: .
size: .
length: 13
J: TRBJ1-2
V: TRBV2
CDR3: CASSAVMRYGYTF
DNA: TGTGCCAGCAGTGCCGTGATGCGGTATGGCTACACCTTC

D: TRBD1
size: .
length: 13
J: TRBJ1-6
V: TRBV19
CDR3: CASNGQGISPLHF
DNA: TGTGCCAGCAACGGACAGGGCATTTCACCCCTCCACTTT

D: .
size: few
length: 15
J: TRBJ1-4
V: TRBV5-1
CDR3: CASSLMVQGGGELFF
DNA: TGCGCCAGCAGCCTCATGGTCCAAGGCGGCGGGGAACTGTTTTTT

D: .
size: few
length: 13
J: TRBJ1-2
V: TRBV6-5
CDR3: CASTDGIPDGYTF
DNA: TGTGCCAGCACGGACGGGATTCCGGATGGCTACACCTTC

D: .
size: .
length: 15
J: TRBJ2-3
V: TRBV7-6
CDR3: CASSLEAGATDTQYF
DNA: TGTGCCAGCAGCTTAGAGGCAGGGGCCACAGATACGCAGTATTTT

D: .
size: .
length: 11
J: TRBJ1-2
V: TRBV20-1
CDR3: CSANPNYGYTF
DNA: TGCAGTGCTAATCCGAACTATGGCTACACCTTC

D: .
size: once
length: 16
J: TRBJ2-1
V: TRBV21-1
CDR3: CASTSVGVSSYNEQFF
DNA: TGTGCCAGCACCTCCGTAGGGGTAAGCTCCTACAATGAGCAGTTCTTC

D: .
size: .
length: 16
J: TRBJ2-2
V: TRBV11-2
CDR3: CASHVRGASGTGELFF
DNA: TGTGCCAGCCATGTCCGGGGTGCATCCGGCACCGGGGAGCTGTTTTTT

D: TRBD2
size: once
length: 17
J: TRBJ2-3
V: TRBV9
CDR3: CASSVLSGTSASDPQYF
DNA: TGTGCCAGCAGCGTACTGTCCGGGACTAGCGCCTCAGATCCGCAGTATTTT

D: .
size: once
length: 16
J: TRBJ1-2
V: TRBV18
CDR3: CASSGTTNPGDYGYTF
DNA: TGTGCCAGTTCCGGGACAACCAACCCCGGGGACTATGGCTACACCTTC